The clone carrying this TCR beta chain was observed many times. The antigen remains undetermined. This sample stems from a study of blood T cells in healthy people across ages. Overall study results and limits: Among T cells, TCR beta diversity per million cells dropped roughly linearly as age rose. It was not known whether donors were CMV positive (a possible confounder of expanded clonotype changes).

The V end lost 5 bases, the J end lost 4 bases, and 9 bases lay between the germline ends. Germline V gene sequence: CDR1 DFQATT, CDR2 SNEGSKA (reference sequence). The CDR3 extends over 12 amino acids. PCR was performed a second time for about 7 to 11 cycles using a sample-barcoded 5' primer and a J-beta primer mix. A single record per CDR3 protein comes from TCRdb applying MiXCR to the 5' RACE reads. The sample records 590,000 or so distinct CDR3 sequences, around 31% being singletons. The chain links TRBV20-1 to TRBJ1-5; D is possibly TRBD1 (6 bases). The TCR originated in a woman older than 75 in good health. The material sequenced was blood. The CDR3 here is CSASDRNQPQHF. DNA of the CDR3: TGCAGTGCTTCGGACAGAAATCAGCCCCAGCATTTT.